This TCR beta chain was profiled in a study of blood T cells in healthy people across ages (dated by TCRdb to the mid-2010s). With respect to the entire study: In model experiments, roughly one uniquely barcoded TCR beta cDNA molecule per two T cells was captured by template switching. To track age-related changes in TCR beta repertoire diversity, the study relied on deep sequencing normalized with unique cDNA molecular identifiers. Four age groups were formed from the donors: young (average roughly 15 years), middle-aged (approximately 40), aged (about 62) and long-lived (approximately 80). Using the same blood draw, the study looked at two additional independent replicas of 1 million unique cDNA reads for two donors, one aged 18 to 30 and the other aged 80 or older. The full study reports these points: Because profiling used bulk unsorted PBMCs, naive and antigen-experienced compartments could not be compared conclusively. The percentage of naive T cells measured by flow cytometry correlated strongly with observed TCR beta diversity. Compared with the aged group, the long-lived group had more naive CD4+ T cells, fewer expanded clones and increased TCR diversity, a pattern suggesting age selection. As age increased, observed TCR beta diversity per million T cells dropped in a roughly linear way, and a significant reduction was already evident by age about 40. Total diversity estimates from one million sequenced T cells were considered lower bounds and underestimates. Because the CMV infection status of the donors was unknown, age-related changes in expanded clonotypes may potentially have been confounded.

Systemically healthy Caucasian individuals from Russia, 35 to 50 in total and aged roughly 6 to 100 years, were included as donors. About 9.1 milliliters of peripheral blood were collected from each donor into EDTA-treated Vacutainer tubes. PBMCs were isolated by Ficoll-Paque density-gradient centrifugation, with at least 6 million obtained per sample. Total RNA, at least 5 micrograms per sample, was extracted from PBMCs with Trizol reagent. For every donor, an aliquot of PBMCs went through flow cytometry to measure the percentages of naive CD45RAhigh/CD27high T cells. Libraries were constructed by 5' RACE. The run used an Illumina HiSeq 2500. A second PCR of 7 to 11 cycles was run with a J-beta primer mix and a sample-barcoded 5' primer. A template-switch 5' adaptor carrying 12 random nucleotides introduced a unique molecular identifier onto each TCR beta cDNA molecule. Each sample yielded at least 2.5 million CDR3-containing paired-end reads. The Mint cDNA synthesis kit, primed by a TRBC-specific oligonucleotide, was used to synthesize first-strand cDNA from all RNA. All cDNA was treated with uracil-DNA glycosylase and then went through a first 18-cycle PCR with the universal primers M1SS and BC2_uni_R. From the authors' description of their analysis: For normalization, 1 million high-quality reads were randomly selected from each sample, with every read carrying a distinct molecular identifier. Instead of being binned into consensus sequences, reads with shared molecular identifiers were discarded. MiTCR, run with a Q25 quality threshold and the strictest error-elimination algorithm, handled CDR3 identification, clonotype clustering and error correction. A nonparametric unseen species model using Euler transformation provided a lower-bound estimate of total TCR beta diversity. TCRdb reprocessing: public reads trimmed at Q25 with fastp, clones called with MiXCR, in-frame beta chains kept. Rows are combined by CDR3 protein, so each entry shows the most common genes and DNA. The V and J calls come from TCRdb's annotation, not from the publication. This sample is represented by about 800,000 distinct CDR3 sequences; roughly 25% of them were singletons. The ten largest make up approximately 3.7% of the sample.

The CDR3 runs 16 amino acids, cysteine and phenylalanine included. The only DNA kept is the CDR3, 48 bases in frame from the first base. Unmatched junction bases come to 12, with V trimmed by 9 bases and J by 7 bases. As encoded in the germline V gene, CDR1 is MNHEY while CDR2 is SVGEGT. A few counts support this clonotype. The clone's antigen remains unknown. No much larger clonotype is one base removed from it; base qualities were not supplied. This same sample was also part of a study on T cells of mothers and their children. The second study's authors report: Nine systemically healthy Caucasian individuals, comprising three mothers and their six children, were included as donors. cDNA synthesis used all of the extracted RNA, with roughly 1.5 ug of RNA in each 15 ul reaction. In the second PCR, the M1S primer added sample barcodes and 2-4 random nucleotides. Each mother yielded over 10 million TCR beta CDR3 reads and each child 2.5 million to 3 million reads. In both related and unrelated pairs, thymic selection shapes the output of TCR recombination in a similar way, with inherited differences having only a minor effect. Normalized repertoire overlap in related mother-child pairs was always slightly higher than in unrelated mother-child pairs, but the difference was never significant. No persistent microchimeric T cell clones were detected, at a sensitivity of approximately 90 clones per million clonotypes. The study used deep NGS to compare TCR beta repertoires of mothers and children, seeking features distinguishing related mother-child pairs from unrelated individuals. The mean age was about 38 +/- 4 years for the mothers and approximately 11 +/- 4 years for the children. After adapters were ligated using NEBNext reagents, the libraries underwent 100+100 nt paired-end sequencing on an Illumina HiSeq 2000. To avoid cross-contamination, the mother libraries and the child libraries were prepared a month apart and sequenced in separate runs. Between roughly 450,000 and 2,200,000 distinct TCR beta clonotypes were identified per donor. Naive TCR beta clonotypes were estimated from low-frequency clonotypes matched to each donor's FACS-determined naive share, without sorting.

This receptor was taken from a boy aged 10-17 years in good health. Sequencing used blood. This receptor chain uses TRBV6-2 or TRBV6-3 and TRBJ2-1; 13 middle bases align to TRBD2. In nucleotides, the sequence is TGTGCCAGAACCCTAGTCGGACTAGCGGGAGAGAATGAGCAGTTCTTC. This is translated as CARTLVGLAGENEQFF.